The text below deals with one T cell receptor (beta chain). The CDR3 runs to 14 residues. With 7 bases removed from V and 8 bases from J, the gap between germline ends came to 18 bases. Germline V lookup: CDR1 SGHVS, CDR2 FQNEAQ. Only in-frame clones appear in the TCRdb table, and some are missing; sequencing was by immunoSEQ multiplex PCR. Its table lists roughly 200,000 clones. These data originate in a study of control samples from healthy donors and cancer patients. The rearrangement joins TRBV7-8 to TRBJ2-1, with D possibly being TRBD1 (5 bases). This sequence originates from a woman aged 25 to 39 in good health. The specimen was blood. CDR3 loop: CASIVTVGSYEQFF. The CDR3 nucleotides read TGTGCCAGCATCGTGACAGTTGGTTCCTATGAGCAGTTCTTC.